One sample yielded the 17 T cell receptor beta chains listed below, sequenced in a study of blood T cell repertoires in COVID-19. Clones were read by immunoSEQ multiplex PCR, and TCRdb kept only the in-frame ones, dropping some. The top ten hold approximately 3.3% of the sample, which has nearly 80,000 clones, roughly 84% seen once. The sample consisted of peripheral blood. The receptors here all came from a man in his fifties with acute or convalescent COVID-19.

This chain joins TRBV9 and TRBJ2-1; tentative D call: TRBD1 (5 bases). The CDR3 is made up of 11 amino acids. The germline V gene encodes CDR1 SGDLS and CDR2 YYNGEE. The V end lost 0 bases, the J end lost 10 bases, and 5 bases lay between the germline ends. CDR3 sequence (DNA): TGTGCCAGCAGCGTAGAGGGGGAGCAGTTCTTC. This codes for CASSVEGEQFF. Full variable domain (outside the CDR3, taken from reference TRBV9 and TRBJ2-1): DSGVTQTPKHLITATGQRVTLRCSPRSGDLSVYWYQQSLDQGLQFLIQYYNGEERAKGNILERFSAQQFPDLHSELNLSSLELGDSALYFCASSVEGEQFFGPGTRLTVL.

In this sample, this clone turned up many times. The chain couples TRBV29-1 to TRBJ1-1; D gene ambiguous. Trimming left V 8 bases short and J 0 bases short, with 13 bases between. This CDR3 comprises 13 residues. The V gene's germline CDR1 is SQVTM and CDR2 ANQGSEA. CDR3 sequence reads: CSPSPLMNTEAFF. The CDR3 bases are TGCAGCCCCTCCCCCCTTATGAACACTGAAGCTTTCTTT.

J is TRBJ2-1 and V is TRBV9; TRBD2 aligns across 8 bases. This CDR3 has 20 residues. The junction had 26 bases not matched to a gene; V was cut back by 4 bases and J by 8 bases. CDR1 is SGDLS and CDR2 is YYNGEE in the germline V gene. CDR3 nucleotide sequence: TGTGCCAGCAGCACCCGGGGTAGCGGGGAGACCCTCCTGGTTGGGGATGAGCAGTTCTTC. As protein: CASSTRGSGETLLVGDEQFF. Full variable domain (missing parts from reference TRBV9 and TRBJ2-1): DSGVTQTPKHLITATGQRVTLRCSPRSGDLSVYWYQQSLDQGLQFLIQYYNGEERAKGNILERFSAQQFPDLHSELNLSSLELGDSALYFCASSTRGSGETLLVGDEQFFGPGTRLTVL.

This clone has just one count. The genes are TRBV6-2 or TRBV6-3 and TRBJ2-5; D gene ambiguous. CDR1 and CDR2 from the germline V gene are MNHEY and SVGEGT. This CDR3 is 11 amino acids long. The V end lost 5 bases, the J end lost 5 bases, and 6 bases lay between the germline ends. As DNA, the CDR3 is TGTGCCAGCAGTAATCAGGAGACCCAGTACTTC. Amino acid sequence: CASSNQETQYF.

With regard to this clone: The junction differs from germline at one of its ends, possibly a read error. The V call is TRBV6-1, the J call TRBJ2-7; D is unclear. Germline lookup yields CDR1 MNHNS and CDR2 SASEGT. This CDR3 has 14 amino acids. Here the CDR3 DNA reads TGTGCCAGCAATGAAGTGCTCACTGTGGACGAGCAGTACTTC. Encoded protein: CASNEVLTVDEQYF.

This chain links TRBV6-5 with TRBJ1-6; TRBD1 is a possible D gene (5 bases). CDR1 and CDR2 (germline): MNHEY, SVGAGI. V was shortened by 2 bases and J by 10 bases, with 12 bases between the two germline ends. This CDR3 contains 14 residues. The CDR3 here is CASSYGGTGSPLHF. CDR3 nucleotides: TGTGCCAGCAGTTACGGGGGGACTGGGTCACCCCTCCACTTT.

The chain is built from TRBV3-1 (or the pseudogene TRBV3-2) and TRBJ2-5; D gene unclear. Germline V lookup: CDR1 LGHDT, CDR2 YNNKEL (reference sequence). Trimming took off 2 bases at V and 5 bases at J, with 9 bases between the two ends. The CDR3 is 13 amino acids. CDR3 coding DNA: TGTGCCAGCAGCCAACATTCAGCGGAGACCCAGTACTTC. Protein product: CASSQHSAETQYF.

The chain carries TRBV27 and TRBJ2-7; weak D call: TRBD1 (5 bases). V lost 5 bases, J lost 0 bases, and 11 bases lay in between. The CDR3 has 14 residues. Per germline, CDR1 MNHEY and CDR2 SMNVEV (reference sequence). In DNA form, the CDR3 reads TGTGCCAGCAGTCTCCTGGACACCTCCTACGAGCAGTACTTC. It codes for CASSLLDTSYEQYF.

V usage is TRBV7-8 and J usage is TRBJ2-7; 14 bases agree with TRBD2. The J segment lost 5 bases and the V segment lost 6 bases, leaving 6 bases of the junction unmatched. Germline CDR1 SGHVS, CDR2 FQNEAQ. The CDR3 is 15 residues long. In DNA form, the CDR3 reads TGTGCCAGCAGTCAGGGACTAGCGGGAGTCCACGAGCAGTACTTC. Translating it yields CASSQGLAGVHEQYF.

The V and J genes are TRBV5-6 and TRBJ2-7, with D tentatively TRBD1 (6 bases). The V gene's germline CDR1 is SGHDT and CDR2 YYEEEE. The CDR3 sequence is 12 residues long. Between the trimmed V and J ends, which lost 0 bases and 6 bases, there was a span of 7 bases. DNA of the CDR3: TGTGCCAGCAGCTTGGGCAGGGGCGAGCAGTACTTC. The encoded protein is CASSLGRGEQYF. Filled out from reference TRBV5-6 and TRBJ2-7, the complete variable domain reads DAGVTQSPTHLIKTRGQQVTLRCSPKSGHDTVSWYQQALGQGPQFIFQYYEEEERQRGNFPDRFSGHQFPNYSSELNVNALLLGDSALYLCASSLGRGEQYFGPGTRLTVT.

The V gene is TRBV23-1, the J gene TRBJ1-6, with D perhaps matching TRBD1 (5 bases). TRBV23-1 is an ORF; its function is uncertain. CDR3 size: 15 residues. Trimming removed 4 bases at V and 13 bases at J, with 20 bases between. DNA for the CDR3: TGCGCCAGCAGTCGTCCGCCCGCCAGGGCTATTCCCCTCCACTTT. It specifies CASSRPPARAIPLHF.

The chain recombines TRBV19 with TRBJ1-2; D ambiguous. The CDR3 consists of 15 residues. Germline values: CDR1 LNHDA, CDR2 SQIVND (reference sequence). The V end was cut by 5 bases, the J end by 4 bases, with 17 bases between. The CDR3 nucleotides are TGTGCCAGTAGTCTACCGGCAGGCTGGCGCTATGGCTACACCTTC. It is translated as CASSLPAGWRYGYTF.

The chain combines TRBV19 with TRBJ1-1, with 9 bases lining up with TRBD1. V was clipped by 5 bases and J by 4 bases; unmatched bases: 8. Germline CDR1 LNHDA, CDR2 SQIVND (reference sequence). The CDR3 consists of 15 residues. Here the CDR3 DNA reads TGTGCCAGTAGTGCAACCGGACAGGGGAGCACTGAAGCTTTCTTT. Translating it yields CASSATGQGSTEAFF.

The chain combines TRBV18 with TRBJ2-7, with 9 bases aligning to TRBD1. The CDR3 totals 16 residues. Germline CDR1 reads KGHSH; CDR2 reads LQKENI. J lost 5 bases, V lost 3 bases, and 11 bases had no gene match. DNA for the CDR3: TGTGCCAGCTCACCGATAGACGGGGGGACAGGGAACGAGCAGTACTTC. Translation gives CASSPIDGGTGNEQYF.

The J gene is TRBJ2-1, the V gene TRBV5-1; D might be TRBD2 (7 bases). CDR1 SGHRS and CDR2 YFSETQ come from the germline V gene. This CDR3 spans 16 amino acids. Trimming left V 4 bases short and J 5 bases short, with 19 bases between. CDR3 residues: CASSPGGGNWNNEQFF. As DNA, the CDR3 is TGCGCCAGCAGCCCTGGCGGGGGCAACTGGAACAATGAGCAGTTCTTC.

The V and J genes are TRBV19 and TRBJ2-1; TRBD2 might be the D (5 bases). Germline CDR1 LNHDA, CDR2 SQIVND (reference sequence). The CDR3 totals 13 residues. V lost 4 bases to trimming and J lost 7 bases, with 11 bases between them. CDR3 residues: CASSRRPGNEQFF. DNA for the CDR3: TGTGCCAGTAGTAGGAGGCCGGGGAATGAGCAGTTCTTC.

This clone turned up a few times. This chain uses TRBV6-5 with TRBJ1-2; 10 bases are a match to TRBD1. The V gene end was trimmed by 6 bases and the J gene end by 4 bases; junction bases not matched to a gene: 8. The CDR3 has 15 residues. Germline CDR1 and CDR2: MNHEY and SVGAGI. In nucleotides, the CDR3 is TGTGCCAGCAGCTCGACAGGGGGCGCAGGCTATGGCTACACCTTC. Encoded protein: CASSSTGGAGYGYTF.